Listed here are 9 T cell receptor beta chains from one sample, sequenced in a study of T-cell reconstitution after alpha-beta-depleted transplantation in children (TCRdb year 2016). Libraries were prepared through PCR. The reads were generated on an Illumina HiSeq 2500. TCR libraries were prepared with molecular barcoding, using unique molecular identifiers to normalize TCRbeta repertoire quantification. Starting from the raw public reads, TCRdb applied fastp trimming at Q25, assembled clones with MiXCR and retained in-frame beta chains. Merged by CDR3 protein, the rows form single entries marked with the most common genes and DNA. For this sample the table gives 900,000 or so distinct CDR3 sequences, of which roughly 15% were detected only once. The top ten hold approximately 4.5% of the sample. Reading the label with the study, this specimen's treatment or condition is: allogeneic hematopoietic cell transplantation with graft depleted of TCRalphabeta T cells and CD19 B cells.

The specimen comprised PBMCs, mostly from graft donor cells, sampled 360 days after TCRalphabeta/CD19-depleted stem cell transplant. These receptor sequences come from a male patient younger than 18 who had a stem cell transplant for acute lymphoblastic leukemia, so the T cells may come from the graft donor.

DNA of the CDR3: TGCGCCAGCAGCCAAGAAAGTATGCCCTTCGGTGGGGCCAACGTCCTGACTTTC. Amino acids: CASSQESMPFGGANVLTF. The rearrangement joins TRBV4-1 to TRBJ2-6; no definite D call. CDR1 is MGHRA, CDR2 YSYEKL, per germline. The length of the CDR3 is 18 residues. V lost 0 bases to trimming and J lost 3 bases, with 15 bases between them.

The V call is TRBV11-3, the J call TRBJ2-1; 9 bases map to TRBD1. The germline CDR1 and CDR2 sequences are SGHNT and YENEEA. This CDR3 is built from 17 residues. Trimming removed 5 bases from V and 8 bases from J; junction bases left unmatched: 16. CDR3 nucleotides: TGTGCCAGCAGCCCTGACCGGACAGGGGATAAGTGTGATGAGCAGTTCTTC. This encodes CASSPDRTGDKCDEQFF.

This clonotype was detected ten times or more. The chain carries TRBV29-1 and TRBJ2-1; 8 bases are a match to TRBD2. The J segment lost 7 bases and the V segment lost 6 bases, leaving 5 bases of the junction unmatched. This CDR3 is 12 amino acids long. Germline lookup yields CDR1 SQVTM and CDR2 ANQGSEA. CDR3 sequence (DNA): TGCAGCGTCCCTAGCGGGTTGAATGAGCAGTTCTTC. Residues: CSVPSGLNEQFF.

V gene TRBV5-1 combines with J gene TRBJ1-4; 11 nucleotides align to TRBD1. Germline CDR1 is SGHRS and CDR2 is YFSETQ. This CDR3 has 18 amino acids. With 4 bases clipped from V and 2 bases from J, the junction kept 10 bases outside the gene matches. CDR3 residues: CASSPAGTGGTTNEKLFF. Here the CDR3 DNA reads TGCGCCAGCAGCCCAGCCGGGACAGGGGGAACCACTAATGAAAAACTGTTTTTT.

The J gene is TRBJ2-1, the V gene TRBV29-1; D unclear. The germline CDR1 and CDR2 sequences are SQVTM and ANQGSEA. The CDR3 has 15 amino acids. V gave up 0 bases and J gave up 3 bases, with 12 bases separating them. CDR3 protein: CSVEDRLLSYNEQFF. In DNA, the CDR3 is TGCAGCGTTGAAGATCGGCTTCTAAGCTACAATGAGCAGTTCTTC.

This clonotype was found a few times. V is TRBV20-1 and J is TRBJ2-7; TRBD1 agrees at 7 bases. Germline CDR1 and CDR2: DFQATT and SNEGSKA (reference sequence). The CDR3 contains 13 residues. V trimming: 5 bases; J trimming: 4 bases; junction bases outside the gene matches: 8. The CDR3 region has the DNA TGCAGTGCTGCCGGGACAGACTTTTACGAGCAGTACTTC. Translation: CSAAGTDFYEQYF.

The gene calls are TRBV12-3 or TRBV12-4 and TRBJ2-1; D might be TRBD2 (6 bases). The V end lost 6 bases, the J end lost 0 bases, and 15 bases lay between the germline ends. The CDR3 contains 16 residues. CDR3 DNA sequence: TGTGCCAGCAGGGCGAACGGGAGACGCTCCTACAATGAGCAGTTCTTC. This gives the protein CASRANGRRSYNEQFF.

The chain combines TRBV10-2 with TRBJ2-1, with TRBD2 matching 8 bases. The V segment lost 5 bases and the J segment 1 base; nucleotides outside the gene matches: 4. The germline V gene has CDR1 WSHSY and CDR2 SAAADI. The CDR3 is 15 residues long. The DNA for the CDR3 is TGCGCCAGCAGTAAAATAGCGGGATCCTACAATGAGCAGTTCTTC. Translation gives CASSKIAGSYNEQFF.

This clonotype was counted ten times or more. CDR3: CATGTGIYEQYF. In DNA form, the CDR3 reads TGCGCCACTGGGACAGGTATCTACGAGCAGTACTTC. The rearrangement joins TRBV10-2 to TRBJ2-7; 8 nucleotides match TRBD1. The CDR3 loop spans 12 amino acids. V was pared by 10 bases and J by 3 bases, with 5 bases of the junction left unmatched. Germline V CDR1 and CDR2: WSHSY, SAAADI.